This paragraph reports one T cell receptor (beta chain). These data come from a study of blood T cell repertoires in COVID-19. Study summary: From the United States, Italy and Spain came samples of acute and convalescent COVID-19. The analysed material was cDNA or gDNA that came from T cells, B-cell-depleted T cells, or PBMCs.

Source study methods: Reference gene primer amplification in the assay estimated nucleated cell counts. Only in-frame clones appear in the TCRdb table, and some are missing; sequencing was by immunoSEQ multiplex PCR. V, J and clone size reflect that table, while D and trimming were determined from the DNA. This table has more than 110,000 clones, more than 65% appearing once. Germline V gives CDR1 KGHDR, CDR2 SFDVKD. V shed 3 bases and J 3 bases; nucleotides not matched to a gene: 2. CDR3 length: 15 residues. The chain uses TRBV24-1 and TRBJ2-1; 9 positions agree with TRBD2. The sequencing sample was made of peripheral blood. The receptor was isolated from a human donor in a cohort sampled during active COVID-19. The CDR3 DNA follows: TGTGCCACCAGTGATAGGCGGGGGGGCTACAATGAGCAGTTCTTC. As protein: CATSDRRGGYNEQFF.